This T cell receptor beta chain was recorded in a study of CD8 T cells in Susac syndrome. The authors reverse transcribed roughly 0.5 to 1 ug RNA with random hexamers. Via MiXCR, TCRdb re-called the immunoSEQ multiplex PCR reads, giving one row per CDR3 protein. The sample consists of roughly 300,000 distinct CDR3 sequences, about 85% of them appearing once. Bulk CD8+ and CD4+ cells came from magnetic negative isolation; CD8+ TEMRA by FACS. Trimming removed 0 bases at V and 6 bases at J, with 9 bases between. The CDR3 covers 13 residues. Per the germline V gene, CDR1 is SGHVS and CDR2 is FNYEAQ. This clonotype was detected once.

The receptor comes from a human donor with multiple sclerosis. Material: CD8+ T cells from PBMCs. This sequence joins TRBV7-6 and TRBJ2-7, with D unclear. The CDR3 region is CASSLASRAEQYF. The CDR3 nucleotides are TGTGCCAGCAGCTTAGCGAGTAGGGCCGAGCAGTACTTC.